These T cell receptor beta chains were read from a single sample in a study of blood T cell repertoires in COVID-19. This table comes from immunoSEQ multiplex PCR, and its TCRdb copy is limited to in-frame clones, with some not included. The sample includes around 260,000 clones, roughly 89% of them seen just once. The specimen sequenced was peripheral blood. Receptors originate from a woman in her thirties or forties who had recovered from COVID-19. The CDR3 runs from the conserved cysteine through the conserved F or W. The D gene is left open where the match is weak. The size of a clone is reported for some rows only, either as once, few or many, or as a class for expanded clones.

d_call	clone_size	j_call	v_call	cdr3_aa	cdr3_nt
TRBD1	once	TRBJ2-7	TRBV3-1/TRBV3-2	CASSLDRGFYEQYF	TGTGCCAGCAGCCTCGACAGGGGGTTCTACGAGCAGTACTTC
TRBD2	.	TRBJ2-3	TRBV5-1	CASRLARAGGPGTDTQYF	TGCGCCAGCAGACTCGCTAGAGCGGGAGGGCCTGGGACAGATACGCAGTATTTT
.	.	TRBJ2-2	TRBV25-1	CASSEGPTGELFF	TGTGCCAGCAGTGAAGGCCCCACCGGGGAGCTGTTTTTT
.	.	TRBJ2-7	TRBV4-2	CASSQVGWGSSYEQYF	TGTGCCAGCAGCCAAGTCGGGTGGGGCAGCTCCTACGAGCAGTACTTC
TRBD1	.	TRBJ2-3	TRBV30	CAWSVGQGGDTQYF	TGTGCCTGGAGTGTGGGACAGGGGGGAGATACGCAGTATTTT
TRBD1	.	TRBJ2-2	TRBV19	CASSIDRAGELFF	TGTGCCAGTAGTATCGACAGGGCCGGGGAGCTGTTTTTT
TRBD1	.	TRBJ1-4	TRBV3-1/TRBV3-2	CASSQGTGSNEKLFF	TGTGCCAGCAGCCAGGGGACAGGGAGTAATGAAAAACTGTTTTTT
TRBD2	.	TRBJ2-5	TRBV29-1	CSGTTSGQETQYF	TGCAGCGGTACGACTAGCGGCCAAGAGACCCAGTACTTC
.	.	TRBJ2-3	TRBV6-6	CATSTSTDTQYF	TGTGCCACTTCAACTAGCACAGATACGCAGTATTTT
TRBD2	.	TRBJ2-1	TRBV19	CASSGLAGRDEQFF	TGTGCCAGTAGTGGACTAGCGGGAAGGGATGAGCAGTTCTTC
.	.	TRBJ2-2	TRBV18	CASSPATGRRHTGELFF	TGTGCCAGCTCACCCGCTACGGGGAGAAGGCACACCGGGGAGCTGTTTTTT
TRBD1	.	TRBJ1-1	TRBV20-1	CSASAGTVFNTEAFF	TGCAGTGCTAGTGCCGGGACAGTCTTCAACACTGAAGCTTTCTTT
.	once	TRBJ1-1	TRBV29-1	CSVVRGSDTEAFF	TGCAGCGTTGTTCGGGGGTCGGACACTGAAGCTTTCTTT
.	few	TRBJ2-1	TRBV21-1	CASSLKGDVQFF	TGTGCCAGCAGCCTCAAGGGGGACGTCCAGTTCTTC
TRBD2	.	TRBJ2-1	TRBV5-1	CASILTSGTSNEQFF	TGCGCCAGCATCTTGACTAGCGGGACTTCAAATGAGCAGTTCTTC
TRBD2	.	TRBJ2-5	TRBV20-1	CSASGGRAGQYF	TGCAGTGCTAGTGGCGGGAGGGCCGGCCAGTACTTC
TRBD2	.	TRBJ2-1	TRBV7-2	CASSLFSSGLYNEQFF	TGTGCCAGCAGCTTATTTAGTAGCGGGCTGTACAATGAGCAGTTCTTC
TRBD2	.	TRBJ2-1	TRBV10-2	CASRSGLAGAEQFF	TGCGCCAGCAGGTCAGGACTAGCGGGAGCTGAGCAGTTCTTC
.	.	TRBJ1-1	TRBV27	CASSSSPGGTEAFF	TGTGCCAGCAGTTCGTCCCCGGGCGGGACTGAAGCTTTCTTT
TRBD1	once	TRBJ2-1	TRBV5-1	CASRPTGDSYNEQFF	TGCGCCAGCAGGCCCACAGGGGACTCCTACAATGAGCAGTTCTTC
.	.	TRBJ1-2	TRBV5-5	CASSYWTVGEGYTF	TGTGCCAGCAGCTACTGGACAGTAGGTGAAGGCTACACCTTC
TRBD1	.	TRBJ1-5	TRBV19	CASSLGTGHSNQPQHF	TGTGCCAGTAGTCTCGGGACAGGGCATAGCAATCAGCCCCAGCATTTT
TRBD1	.	TRBJ2-5	TRBV29-1	CSAMTTGGEETQYF	TGCAGCGCGATGACGACAGGGGGGGAGGAGACCCAGTACTTC
TRBD2	.	TRBJ2-1	TRBV24-1	CATSGAGPYNEQFF	TGTGCCACCAGTGGAGCGGGACCCTACAATGAGCAGTTCTTC
TRBD1	.	TRBJ2-2	TRBV2	CASSRQGDMAGELFF	TGTGCCAGCAGTCGACAGGGGGACATGGCCGGGGAGCTGTTTTTT
TRBD1	once	TRBJ1-2	TRBV9	CASSSDRGLRGYTF	TGTGCCAGCAGCTCCGACAGGGGGCTGAGGGGCTACACCTTC
TRBD1	.	TRBJ1-6	TRBV6-2/TRBV6-3	CASSYSGQGVSPLHF	TGTGCCAGCAGTTACTCTGGACAGGGAGTTTCACCCCTCCACTTT
TRBD1	.	TRBJ1-2	TRBV24-1	CATSDPQGGYGYTF	TGTGCCACCAGTGACCCACAGGGGGGCTATGGCTACACCTTC
.	.	TRBJ1-4	TRBV5-1	CASSLTAGDEKLFF	TGCGCCAGCAGCTTGACGGCCGGGGATGAAAAACTGTTTTTT
TRBD1	.	TRBJ2-7	TRBV27	CASGDRGIAYEQYF	TGTGCCAGCGGGGACAGGGGGATCGCCTACGAGCAGTACTTC
.	.	TRBJ2-2	TRBV5-6	CASSQRPKGYTGELFF	TGTGCCAGCAGCCAGCGGCCGAAAGGATATACCGGGGAGCTGTTTTTT
TRBD1	.	TRBJ2-7	TRBV19	CASRSTGAGSYEQYF	TGTGCCAGTAGATCGACAGGGGCAGGGTCCTACGAGCAGTACTTC
TRBD1	.	TRBJ2-7	TRBV5-6	CASSLIQGASEQYF	TGTGCCAGCAGCTTGATCCAGGGGGCCTCCGAGCAGTACTTC
.	once	TRBJ1-1	TRBV27	CASRRTGNTEAFF	TGTGCCAGCAGAAGAACAGGGAACACTGAAGCTTTCTTT
.	.	TRBJ1-1	TRBV5-1	CASNPTGLNTEAFF	TGCGCCAGCAACCCGACAGGTTTGAACACTGAAGCTTTCTTT
.	.	TRBJ1-1	TRBV5-1	CASTEGGLNTEAFF	TGCGCCAGCACCGAGGGGGGGCTGAACACTGAAGCTTTCTTT
TRBD1	.	TRBJ1-2	TRBV12-3/TRBV12-4	CASSFGQAQGYTF	TGTGCCAGCAGTTTCGGACAGGCCCAGGGCTACACCTTC